One sample yielded the 8 T cell receptor beta chains listed below, sequenced in a study of T-cell reconstitution after alpha-beta-depleted transplantation in children. Unique molecular identifiers were used in preparing the TCRbeta library. TCRdb itself ran the PCR reads through MiXCR, one entry per CDR3 protein. The sample has more than 450,000 distinct CDR3 sequences; 15% to 20% are singletons. The sequencing used PBMCs from the stem cell graft donor, collected from the stem cell graft. Source of these receptors: a human donor who donated a stem cell graft to a child with acute lymphoblastic leukemia.

This clonotype was picked up a small number of times. The rearrangement uses TRBV3-1 and TRBJ2-7, with D perhaps TRBD1 or TRBD2 (5 bases each). Germline V lookup: CDR1 LGHDT, CDR2 YNNKEL (reference sequence). Trimming took off 5 bases at V and 0 bases at J, with 14 bases between the two ends. The CDR3 extends over 15 amino acids. This chain's CDR3 is CASSGGPTSSYEQYF. CDR3 nucleotide sequence: TGTGCCAGCAGCGGGGGACCCACGAGCTCCTACGAGCAGTACTTC.

Only a few counts were recorded for this clonotype. This sequence joins TRBV29-1 and TRBJ2-7; either TRBD1 or TRBD2 may fit D (5 bases each). V lost 4 bases and J 0 bases, leaving 13 bases between the germline ends. The germline gives CDR1 SQVTM, CDR2 ANQGSEA. The CDR3 is 14 amino acids. CDR3: CSVGDVASSYEQYF. For the CDR3, the DNA is TGCAGCGTTGGGGACGTTGCGTCCTCCTACGAGCAGTACTTC.

This rearrangement joins TRBV15 to TRBJ1-4; D remains ambiguous. The CDR3 has 12 amino acids. Looked up from germline, CDR1 is LNHNV and CDR2 is YYDKDF (reference sequence). V was shortened by 3 bases and J by 7 bases, with 6 bases between the two germline ends. This CDR3 reads CATSRVVEKLFF. In DNA, the CDR3 is TGTGCCACCAGCAGGGTGGTTGAAAAACTGTTTTTT.

This clonotype was counted only a few times. CDR3 amino acids: CASIQGPSNEKLFF. In nucleotides, the CDR3 is TGTGCCAGCATTCAGGGCCCCTCTAATGAAAAACTGTTTTTT. This chain links TRBV12-3 or TRBV12-4 with TRBJ1-4, with a possible D match to TRBD1 (5 bases). V was shortened by 7 bases and J by 3 bases, with 12 bases between the two germline ends. The CDR3 has 14 residues.

This clonotype appeared a few times. The chain is built from TRBV5-5 and TRBJ2-6; weak D call: TRBD1 (5 bases). This CDR3 has 15 amino acids. V lost 2 bases, J lost 2 bases, and 8 bases lay in between. Germline assignment: CDR1 SGHKS and CDR2 YYEKEE (reference sequence). As DNA, the CDR3 is TGTGCCAGCAGCTTTGCAGGGACTGGGGCCAACGTCCTGACTTTC. This encodes CASSFAGTGANVLTF.

Of note for this clonotype: The junction differs from germline at one of its ends, possibly a read error. This chain uses TRBV7-6 with TRBJ2-1, with 11 nucleotides matching TRBD2. CDR3 length: 15 amino acids. CDR1 is SGHVS, CDR2 FNYEAQ, per germline. In DNA form, the CDR3 reads TGTGCCAGCAGCCTAGCGGGAGGAGAGGGCAATGAGCAGTTCTTC. It encodes CASSLAGGEGNEQFF. The variable domain in full, completed from reference TRBV7-6 and TRBJ2-1, reads GAGVSQSPRYKVTKRGQDVALRCDPISGHVSLYWYRQALGQGPEFLTYFNYEAQQDKSGLPNDRFSAERPEGSISTLTIQRTEQRDSAMYRCASSLAGGEGNEQFFGPGTRLTVL.

A remark on this clonotype: Because the CDR3 is missing its conserved closing phenylalanine or tryptophan, this is likely a read error. The limits of the CDR3 on the DNA are not certain, so only TCRdb's listed CDR3 is given. The V gene is TRBV21-1, the J gene TRBJ2-7; the D call of TRBD1 is as the table states it, not checked on the DNA. TRBV21-1 is marked as a pseudogene. The CDR3 contains 10 residues when both ends are counted. The CDR3 loop is CASSVTPPCS.

This clonotype was seen a handful of times. This chain joins TRBV27 and TRBJ2-7; TRBD1 aligns across 9 bases. CDR1 is MNHEY and CDR2 is SMNVEV in the germline V gene (reference sequence). Trimming at V came to 6 bases and at J to 4 bases, leaving 7 bases not matched to a gene. The CDR3 has 14 residues. As DNA, the CDR3 is TGTGCCAGCAGCGCTGGGACAGGGTATTACGAGCAGTACTTC. Amino acid sequence: CASSAGTGYYEQYF.